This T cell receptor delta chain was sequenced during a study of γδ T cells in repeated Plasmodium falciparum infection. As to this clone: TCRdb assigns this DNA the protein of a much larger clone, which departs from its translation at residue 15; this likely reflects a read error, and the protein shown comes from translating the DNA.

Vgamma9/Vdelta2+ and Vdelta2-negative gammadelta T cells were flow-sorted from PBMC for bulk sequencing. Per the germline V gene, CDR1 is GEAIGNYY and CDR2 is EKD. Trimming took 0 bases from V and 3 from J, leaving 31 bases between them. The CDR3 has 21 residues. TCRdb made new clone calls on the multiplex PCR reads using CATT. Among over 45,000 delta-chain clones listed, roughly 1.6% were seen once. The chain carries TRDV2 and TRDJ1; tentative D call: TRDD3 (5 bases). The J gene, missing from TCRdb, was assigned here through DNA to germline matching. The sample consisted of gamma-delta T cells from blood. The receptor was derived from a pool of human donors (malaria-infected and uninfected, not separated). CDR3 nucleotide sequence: TGTGCCTGTGACACCTTGAACCTCCCCATACTGGACCCGATGGGCTCCGATAAACTCATCTTT. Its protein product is CACDTLNLPILDPMGSDKLIF.